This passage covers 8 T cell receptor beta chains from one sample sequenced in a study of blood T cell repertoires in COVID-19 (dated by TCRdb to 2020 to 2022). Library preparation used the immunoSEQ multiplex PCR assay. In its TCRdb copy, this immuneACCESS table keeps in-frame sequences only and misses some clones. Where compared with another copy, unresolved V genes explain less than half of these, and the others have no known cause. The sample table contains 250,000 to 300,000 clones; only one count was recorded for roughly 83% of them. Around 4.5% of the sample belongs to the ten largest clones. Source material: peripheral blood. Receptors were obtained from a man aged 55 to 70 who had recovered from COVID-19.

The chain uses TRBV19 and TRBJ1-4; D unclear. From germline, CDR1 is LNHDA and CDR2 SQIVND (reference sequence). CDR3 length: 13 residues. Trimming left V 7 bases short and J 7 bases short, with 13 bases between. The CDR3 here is CASKGLGGEKLFF. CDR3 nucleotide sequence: TGTGCCAGTAAAGGGTTAGGAGGTGAAAAACTGTTTTTT.

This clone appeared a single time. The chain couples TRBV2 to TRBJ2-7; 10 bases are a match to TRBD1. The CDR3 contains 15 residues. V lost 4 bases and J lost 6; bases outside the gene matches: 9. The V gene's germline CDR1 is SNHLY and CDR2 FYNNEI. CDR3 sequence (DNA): TGTGCCAGCAGTGGACTCGACAGGGGGCGCGGCGAGCAGTACTTC. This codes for CASSGLDRGRGEQYF.

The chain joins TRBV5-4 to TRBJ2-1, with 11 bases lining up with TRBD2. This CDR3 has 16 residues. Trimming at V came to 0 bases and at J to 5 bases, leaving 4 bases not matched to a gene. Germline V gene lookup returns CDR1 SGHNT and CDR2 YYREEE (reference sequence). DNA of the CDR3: TGTGCCAGCAGCTTGGCCCTAGCGGGAGGTCACAATGAGCAGTTCTTC. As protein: CASSLALAGGHNEQFF.

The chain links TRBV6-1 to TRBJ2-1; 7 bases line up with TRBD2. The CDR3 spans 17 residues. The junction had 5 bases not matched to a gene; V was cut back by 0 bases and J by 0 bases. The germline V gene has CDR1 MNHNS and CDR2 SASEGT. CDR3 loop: CASSEAPLASSYNEQFF. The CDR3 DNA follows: TGTGCCAGCAGTGAAGCGCCACTAGCGAGCTCCTACAATGAGCAGTTCTTC.

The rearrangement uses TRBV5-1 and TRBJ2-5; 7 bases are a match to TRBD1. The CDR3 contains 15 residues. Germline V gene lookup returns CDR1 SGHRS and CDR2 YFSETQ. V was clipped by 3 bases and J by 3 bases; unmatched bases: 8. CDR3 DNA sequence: TGCGCCAGCAGCTACGCAGGGGGTGGAAAAGAGACCCAGTACTTC. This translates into CASSYAGGGKETQYF.

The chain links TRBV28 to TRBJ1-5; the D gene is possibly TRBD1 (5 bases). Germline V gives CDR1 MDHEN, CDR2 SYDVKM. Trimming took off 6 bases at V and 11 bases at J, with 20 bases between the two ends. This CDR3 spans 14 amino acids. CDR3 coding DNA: TGTGCCAGCAGACTTGACAGTATAGTATCGGCCCAGCATTTT. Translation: CASRLDSIVSAQHF.

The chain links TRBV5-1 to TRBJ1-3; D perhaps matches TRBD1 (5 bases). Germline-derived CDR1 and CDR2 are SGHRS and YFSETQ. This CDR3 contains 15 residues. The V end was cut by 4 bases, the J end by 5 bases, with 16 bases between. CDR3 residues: CASSDGDYIRNTIYF. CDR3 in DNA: TGCGCCAGCAGCGATGGGGACTATATAAGAAACACCATATATTTT.

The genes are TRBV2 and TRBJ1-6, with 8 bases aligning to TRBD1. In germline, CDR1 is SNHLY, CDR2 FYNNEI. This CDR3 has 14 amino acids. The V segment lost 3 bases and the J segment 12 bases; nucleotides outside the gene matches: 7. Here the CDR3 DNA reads TGTGCCAGCAGTGATCGGACAGGGCCCGTACCCCTCCACTTT. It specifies CASSDRTGPVPLHF.